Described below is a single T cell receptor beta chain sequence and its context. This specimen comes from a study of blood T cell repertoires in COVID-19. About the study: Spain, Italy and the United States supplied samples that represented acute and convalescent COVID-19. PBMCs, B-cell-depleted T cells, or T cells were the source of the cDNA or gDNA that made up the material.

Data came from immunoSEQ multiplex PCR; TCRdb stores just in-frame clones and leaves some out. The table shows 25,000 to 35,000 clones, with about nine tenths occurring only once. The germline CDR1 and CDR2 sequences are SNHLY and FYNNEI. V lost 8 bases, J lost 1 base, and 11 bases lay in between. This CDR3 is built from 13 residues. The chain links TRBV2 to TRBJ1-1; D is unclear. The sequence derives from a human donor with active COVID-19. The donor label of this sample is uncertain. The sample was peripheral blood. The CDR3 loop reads CASSLGRNTEAFF. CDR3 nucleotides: TGTGCCAGCTCATTAGGGAGGAACACTGAAGCTTTCTTT.